The table lists the clone carrying this T cell receptor (beta chain) with many counts. Its antigen remains unidentified. These data are taken from a study of T cells in Graves' hyperthyroidism and ophthalmopathy. Study conclusions and caveats: Peripheral blood also featured most of the thyroid clonotypes expanded above 0.001.

The CDR3 runs 15 residues. Deletions cut 2 bases from V and 3 bases from J, with 13 bases between. The germline CDR1 and CDR2 sequences are SGHRS and YFSETQ. Used for diagnoses were clinical symptoms, serum thyroxine and TRAb, thyroid ultrasound and orbital computed tomography. Amplified TCR beta CDR3 regions derived from RNA transcripts. HTBI primers drove first-round RT-PCR of the TCR CDR3. TCRdb re-called the multiplex PCR reads with MiXCR, one entry per CDR3 protein. The sample includes 250,000 to 400,000 distinct CDR3 sequences, roughly 13% seen only once; the top ten take almost 35%. The sample was blood. The TCR originated in a woman aged 40-49 years with Graves' ophthalmopathy. The chain recombines TRBV5-1 with TRBJ2-3, with no clear D. This CDR3 reads CASSLYGPSTDTQYF. CDR3 coding DNA: TGCGCCAGCAGCTTATATGGCCCGAGTACAGATACGCAGTATTTT.